The rows below give T cell receptor beta chains drawn from one sample of a study of blood T cells in healthy people across ages. TCRdb analysed the 5' RACE reads with MiXCR anew, one entry per CDR3 protein. The sample has 630,000 or so distinct CDR3 sequences, around 31% seen once; the top ten hold about 15%. The sample taken for sequencing was blood. The origin of the receptors is a woman aged 80 or over in good health. CDR3s include the opening cysteine and the closing phenylalanine or tryptophan. D genes are given only for firm matches. Clone size, where shown, is once, few, many, or a class for clones that have expanded.

j_call v_call d_call clone_size cdr3_aa cdr3_nt
TRBJ1-1 TRBV10-3 - few CAISDRQAKNTEAFF TGTGCCATCAGTGACCGACAGGCGAAAAACACTGAAGCTTTCTTT
TRBJ1-4 TRBV5-1 TRBD1 - CASSDRGTNEKLFF TGCGCCAGCAGTGACAGGGGTACTAATGAAAAACTGTTTTTT
TRBJ2-1 TRBV25-1 TRBD2 many CASSSGASYNEQFF TGTGCCAGCTCGAGCGGGGCCTCCTACAATGAGCAGTTCTTC
TRBJ2-1 TRBV12-3/TRBV12-4 TRBD2 many CASKPLAGGHNEQFF TGTGCCAGCAAACCCCTAGCGGGGGGGCACAATGAGCAGTTCTTC
TRBJ1-5 TRBV6-6 TRBD1 many CASSSLDRVGNQPQHF TGTGCCAGCAGTTCGTTAGACAGGGTTGGCAATCAGCCCCAGCATTTT
TRBJ2-7 TRBV20-1 - many CSARGGRTTNSYEQYF TGCAGTGCTAGAGGTGGACGGACGACCAATTCCTACGAGCAGTACTTC
TRBJ2-3 TRBV2 - many CASSARTQLYTDTQYF TGTGCCAGCAGTGCCCGGACTCAACTTTACACAGATACGCAGTATTTT
TRBJ2-7 TRBV7-9 TRBD1 - CASSFSKGGSPYEQYF TGTGCCAGCAGCTTCTCAAAAGGGGGCAGCCCCTACGAGCAGTACTTC
TRBJ2-1 TRBV9 - many CASSVEARGFGYNEQFF TGTGCCAGCAGCGTAGAGGCTCGAGGCTTCGGATACAATGAGCAGTTCTTC
TRBJ2-2 TRBV4-3 - few CASSQDARAGALFF TGCGCCAGCAGCCAAGATGCACGGGCCGGGGCGCTGTTTTTT
TRBJ2-1 TRBV5-1 - - CASSLGGRGPNEQFF TGCGCCAGCAGCTTGGGGGGCAGGGGTCCCAATGAGCAGTTCTTC
TRBJ1-5 TRBV5-1 - many CASSREGSANQPQHF TGCGCCAGCAGCCGGGAGGGGAGTGCCAATCAGCCCCAGCATTTT
TRBJ2-2 TRBV20-1 TRBD2 few CSARGGGPTGELFF TGCAGTGCTAGAGGCGGGGGACCCACCGGGGAGCTGTTTTTT
TRBJ2-3 TRBV7-8 TRBD2 many CASSLRLAGAPSSTDTQYF TGTGCCAGCAGCTTGCGCCTAGCGGGGGCGCCCTCTAGCACAGATACGCAGTATTTT
TRBJ1-2 TRBV30 - few CAWSVSLNYGYTF TGTGCCTGGAGTGTATCCCTTAACTATGGCTACACCTTC
TRBJ2-1 TRBV9 TRBD2 many CASSVSGGQGNEQFF TGTGCCAGCAGCGTGAGCGGGGGGCAGGGAAATGAGCAGTTCTTC
TRBJ2-3 TRBV4-2 TRBD2 many CASSQERRGGVPDTQYF TGTGCCAGCAGCCAAGAGCGGCGGGGGGGCGTACCAGATACGCAGTATTTT